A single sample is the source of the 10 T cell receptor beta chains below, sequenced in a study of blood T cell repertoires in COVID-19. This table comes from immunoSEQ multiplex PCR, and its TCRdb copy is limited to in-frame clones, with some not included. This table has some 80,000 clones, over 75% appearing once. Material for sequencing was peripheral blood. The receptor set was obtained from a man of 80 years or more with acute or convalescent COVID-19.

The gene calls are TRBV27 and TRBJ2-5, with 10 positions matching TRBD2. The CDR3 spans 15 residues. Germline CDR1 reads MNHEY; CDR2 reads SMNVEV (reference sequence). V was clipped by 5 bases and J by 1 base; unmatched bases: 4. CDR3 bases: TGTGCCAGCAGTCCTTGGACTAGCGGCCAAGAGACCCAGTACTTC. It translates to CASSPWTSGQETQYF.

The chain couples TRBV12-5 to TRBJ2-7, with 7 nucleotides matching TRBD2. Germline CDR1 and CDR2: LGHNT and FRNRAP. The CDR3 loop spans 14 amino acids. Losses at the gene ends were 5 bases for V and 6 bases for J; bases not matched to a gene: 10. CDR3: CASGRGDGAFEQYF. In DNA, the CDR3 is TGTGCTAGTGGTCGGGGGGATGGGGCGTTCGAGCAGTACTTC.

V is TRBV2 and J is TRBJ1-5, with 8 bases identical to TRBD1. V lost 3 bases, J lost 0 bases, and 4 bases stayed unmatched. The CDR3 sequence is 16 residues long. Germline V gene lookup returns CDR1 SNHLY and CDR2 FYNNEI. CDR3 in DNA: TGTGCCAGCAGTGAGCAGACAGGGGTTAGCAATCAGCCCCAGCATTTT. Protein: CASSEQTGVSNQPQHF.

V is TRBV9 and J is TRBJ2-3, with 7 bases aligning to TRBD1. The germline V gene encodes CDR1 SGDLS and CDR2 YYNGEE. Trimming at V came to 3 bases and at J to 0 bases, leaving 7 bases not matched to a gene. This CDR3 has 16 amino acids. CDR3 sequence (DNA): TGTGCCAGCAGCGGCCCGGGACAGATTAGCACAGATACGCAGTATTTT. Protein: CASSGPGQISTDTQYF.

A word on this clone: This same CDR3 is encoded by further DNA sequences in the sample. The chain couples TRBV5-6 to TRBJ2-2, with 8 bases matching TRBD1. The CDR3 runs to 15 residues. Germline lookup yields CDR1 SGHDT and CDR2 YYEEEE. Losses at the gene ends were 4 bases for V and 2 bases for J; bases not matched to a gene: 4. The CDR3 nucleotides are TGTGCCAGCAGCACCGGACAGGGTAACACCGGGGAGCTGTTTTTT. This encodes CASSTGQGNTGELFF.

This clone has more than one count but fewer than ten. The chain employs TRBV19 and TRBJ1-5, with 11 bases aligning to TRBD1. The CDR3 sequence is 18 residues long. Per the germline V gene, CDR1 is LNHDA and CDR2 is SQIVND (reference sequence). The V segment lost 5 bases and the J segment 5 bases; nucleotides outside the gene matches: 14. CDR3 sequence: CASSSYAPGTGGYQPQHF. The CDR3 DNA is TGTGCCAGTAGTTCTTATGCCCCCGGGACAGGGGGTTATCAGCCCCAGCATTTT.

CDR3 nucleotide sequence: TGTGCCAGCAGCTCAGGTCCCGGGACAGGGACCTTAGGTGGCTACACCTTC. Its translation: CASSSGPGTGTLGGYTF. V is TRBV5-5 and J is TRBJ1-2; TRBD1 aligns across 9 bases. Trimming took 3 bases from V and 7 from J; bases not matched to a gene: 16. Germline V lookup: CDR1 SGHKS, CDR2 YYEKEE (reference sequence). The CDR3 covers 17 residues.

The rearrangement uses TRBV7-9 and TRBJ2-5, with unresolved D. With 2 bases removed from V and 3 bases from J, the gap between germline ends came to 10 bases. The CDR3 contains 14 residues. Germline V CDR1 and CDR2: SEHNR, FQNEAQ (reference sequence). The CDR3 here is CASSLHGGKETQYF. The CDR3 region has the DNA TGTGCCAGCAGCTTACATGGCGGCAAAGAGACCCAGTACTTC.

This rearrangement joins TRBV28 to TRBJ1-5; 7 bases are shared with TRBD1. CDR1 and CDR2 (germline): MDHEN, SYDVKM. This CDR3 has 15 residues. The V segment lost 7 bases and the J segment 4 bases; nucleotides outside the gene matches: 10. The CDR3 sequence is CASNSPQTGNQPQHF. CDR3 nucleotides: TGTGCCAGCAACTCACCCCAGACAGGGAATCAGCCCCAGCATTTT. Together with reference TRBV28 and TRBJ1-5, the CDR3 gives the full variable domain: DVKVTQSSRYLVKRTGEKVFLECVQDMDHENMFWYRQDPGLGLRLIYFSYDVKMKEKGDIPEGYSVSREKKERFSLILESASTNQTSMYLCASNSPQTGNQPQHFGDGTRLSIL.

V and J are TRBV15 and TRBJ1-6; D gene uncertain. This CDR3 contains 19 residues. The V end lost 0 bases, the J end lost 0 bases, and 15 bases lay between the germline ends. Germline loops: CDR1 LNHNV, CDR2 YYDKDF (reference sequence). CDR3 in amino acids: CATSRDQWQAGSYNSPLHF. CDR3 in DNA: TGTGCCACCAGCAGAGATCAATGGCAGGCAGGCTCCTATAATTCACCCCTCCACTTT.